Below are 4 T cell receptor beta chains sequenced from a single sample in a study of blood T cell repertoires in COVID-19. Some clones are missing from TCRdb's copy, which holds only in-frame ones; the method was immunoSEQ multiplex PCR. The table lists 110,000 or so clones, 65% to 80% of them singletons. Sequencing used peripheral blood. Every receptor here comes from a woman in her 70s with acute or convalescent COVID-19.

The chain joins TRBV5-1 to TRBJ2-3; D is possibly TRBD2 (5 bases). The CDR3 consists of 13 residues. The V end was cut by 3 bases, the J end by 3 bases, with 8 bases between. The germline gives CDR1 SGHRS, CDR2 YFSETQ. This CDR3 reads CASSSEGTDTQYF. DNA of the CDR3: TGCGCCAGCAGCTCAGAGGGTACAGATACGCAGTATTTT. The entire variable domain, with the rest obtained from reference TRBV5-1 and TRBJ2-3, is as follows: KAGVTQTPRYLIKTRGQQVTLSCSPISGHRSVSWYQQTPGQGLQFLFEYFSETQRNKGNFPGRFSGRQFSNSRSEMNVSTLELGDSALYLCASSSEGTDTQYFGPGTRLTVL.

The sample holds a few counts of this clone. This chain uses TRBV4-2 with TRBJ1-1, with 8 bases aligning to TRBD1. V lost 4 bases and J lost 2; bases outside the gene matches: 9. The CDR3 has 16 residues. Germline values: CDR1 LGHNA, CDR2 YNFKEQ. CDR3 loop: CASSPTWTGSNTEAFF. Here the CDR3 DNA reads TGTGCCAGCAGCCCAACCTGGACAGGGTCTAACACTGAAGCTTTCTTT.

The CDR3 sequence: CASRTGGNQPQHF. CDR3 nucleotides: TGTGCCAGCAGGACAGGGGGCAATCAGCCCCAGCATTTT. The gene calls are TRBV28 and TRBJ1-5; 8 bases agree with TRBD1. V lost 6 bases to trimming and J lost 2 bases; unmatched junction nucleotides: 0. CDR3 length: 13 amino acids. Germline values: CDR1 MDHEN, CDR2 SYDVKM. Supplemented by reference TRBV28 and TRBJ1-5, the full variable domain reads DVKVTQSSRYLVKRTGEKVFLECVQDMDHENMFWYRQDPGLGLRLIYFSYDVKMKEKGDIPEGYSVSREKKERFSLILESASTNQTSMYLCASRTGGNQPQHFGDGTRLSIL.

The chain uses TRBV6-1 and TRBJ2-2, with 9 positions matching TRBD1. Germline CDR1 and CDR2: MNHNS and SASEGT. V trimming: 4 bases; J trimming: 5 bases; junction bases outside the gene matches: 11. The CDR3 runs 17 residues. The CDR3 spells CASSAQNRGQGTGELFF. CDR3 nucleotide sequence: TGTGCCAGCAGTGCCCAAAATAGAGGACAGGGGACCGGGGAGCTGTTTTTT.